The source of this T cell receptor (beta chain) is a study of Tregs in tolerant kidney transplant recipients. General study findings and limits: Tregs expanded with activated donor B cells seemed most donor-specific.

This clone was counted a single time. Antigen unknown. Profiled with immunoSEQ multiplex PCR; TCRdb holds only in-frame clones, not every one. The data show about 69,000 clones, about 88% seen once. This CDR3 is 15 amino acids long. The trim removed 7 bases at V and 4 bases at J, leaving 13 bases unmatched. The germline CDR1 and CDR2 sequences are MDHEN and SYDVKM. The chain combines TRBV28 with TRBJ2-7, with TRBD2 matching 7 bases. The starting material was CD4+ T cells from blood, obtained before the transplant. The clonotype comes from a human donor who received a combined kidney and bone marrow transplant. In DNA form, the CDR3 reads TGTGCCAGCACCCCAGGTGGGGGGGGAACATACGAGCAGTACTTC. It encodes CASTPGGGGTYEQYF.